Shown below are 3 T cell receptor beta chains from a single sample sequenced in a study of blood T cell repertoires in COVID-19. The repertoire was sequenced with immunoSEQ multiplex PCR; TCRdb's copy has only in-frame clones and lacks some. Here the sample spans about 140,000 clones, 84% being singletons. Sequencing was carried out using peripheral blood. The receptors here all came from a human donor in a cohort sampled during active COVID-19.

V and J are TRBV6-2 or TRBV6-3 and TRBJ1-2; 7 bases fit TRBD1. CDR3 length: 15 amino acids. J was trimmed by 6 bases and V by 5 bases; bases with no gene match: 12. Germline V lookup: CDR1 MNHEY, CDR2 SVGEGT. Written as DNA, the CDR3 is TGTGCCAGCAGTCTACGACAGGGAGCGATTGATGGCTACACCTTC. It is translated as CASSLRQGAIDGYTF.

The V call is TRBV2, the J call TRBJ1-6, with TRBD1 matching over 8 bases. Per germline, CDR1 SNHLY and CDR2 FYNNEI. The CDR3 covers 15 residues. After removal of 0 bases from V and 9 bases from J, the junction contained 4 bases not matched to a gene. The CDR3 protein is CASSEARTGSSPLHF. DNA of the CDR3: TGTGCCAGCAGTGAAGCACGGACAGGGAGTTCACCCCTCCACTTT. The full variable domain, with the rest looked up from reference TRBV2 and TRBJ1-6, is EPEVTQTPSHQVTQMGQEVILRCVPISNHLYFYWYRQILGQKVEFLVSFYNNEISEKSEIFDDQFSVERPDGSNFTLKIRSTKLEDSAMYFCASSEARTGSSPLHFGNGTRLTVT.

A few counts support this clone. The chain has TRBV3-1 (or the pseudogene TRBV3-2) and TRBJ2-5, with TRBD1 matching over 10 bases. V was pared by 0 bases and J by 5 bases, with 6 bases of the junction left unmatched. The CDR3 totals 16 residues. Looked up from germline, CDR1 is LGHDT and CDR2 is YNNKEL (reference sequence). The CDR3 DNA is TGTGCCAGCAGCCAAGATCCGACAGGGGGCAGTGAGACCCAGTACTTC. Protein sequence: CASSQDPTGGSETQYF.